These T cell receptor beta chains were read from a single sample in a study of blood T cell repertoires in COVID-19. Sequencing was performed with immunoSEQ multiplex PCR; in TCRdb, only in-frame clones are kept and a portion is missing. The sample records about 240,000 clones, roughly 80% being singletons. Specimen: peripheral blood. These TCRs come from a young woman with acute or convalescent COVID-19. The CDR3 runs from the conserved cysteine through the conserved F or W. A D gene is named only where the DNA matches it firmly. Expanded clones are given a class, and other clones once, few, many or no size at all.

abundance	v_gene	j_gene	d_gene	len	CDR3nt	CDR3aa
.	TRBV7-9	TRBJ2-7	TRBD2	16	TGTGCCAGCAGCTTAGATCTTGGACTAGCCACCTACGAGCAGTACTTC	CASSLDLGLATYEQYF
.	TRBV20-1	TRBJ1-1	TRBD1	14	TGCAGTGCTAGTAACCGGGACAGGGAAACTGAAGCTTTCTTT	CSASNRDRETEAFF
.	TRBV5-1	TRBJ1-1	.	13	TGCGCCAGCAGCTTGGAATCGGGGTATGAAGCTTTCTTT	CASSLESGYEAFF
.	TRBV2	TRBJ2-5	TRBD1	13	TGTGCCAGCAGGAGGGACAGGGGTGAGACCCAGTACTTC	CASRRDRGETQYF
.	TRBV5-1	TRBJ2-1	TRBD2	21	TGCGCCAGCAGCTTGGCCGGGACTAGCGGGAGCCACCCCCCTCCTTGGAATGAGCAGTTCTTC	CASSLAGTSGSHPPPWNEQFF
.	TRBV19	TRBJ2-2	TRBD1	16	TGTGCCAGTAGTTTGCCGGGACAGTTCTACACCGGGGAGCTGTTTTTT	CASSLPGQFYTGELFF
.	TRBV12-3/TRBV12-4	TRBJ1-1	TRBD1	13	TGTGCCAGCAGTCTACAGGGGTTCACTGAAGCTTTCTTT	CASSLQGFTEAFF
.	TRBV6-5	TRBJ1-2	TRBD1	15	TGTGCCAGCAGTTACGCCCAGGGGGCAAACTATGGCTACACCTTC	CASSYAQGANYGYTF
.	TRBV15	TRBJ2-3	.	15	TGTGCCACCAGCAGAGGCACCGGTAGCACAGATACGCAGTATTTT	CATSRGTGSTDTQYF
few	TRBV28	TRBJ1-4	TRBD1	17	TGTGCCAGCAGTTTAACGGGACAGGGGAGGGGAAATGAAAAACTGTTTTTT	CASSLTGQGRGNEKLFF
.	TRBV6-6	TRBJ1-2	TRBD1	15	TGTGCCAGCAGACCCTGGGACAGGGAGTCCTATGGCTACACCTTC	CASRPWDRESYGYTF
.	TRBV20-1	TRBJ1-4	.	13	TGCAGTGCTAGTTCCGACAGTAATGAAAAACTGTTTTTT	CSASSDSNEKLFF
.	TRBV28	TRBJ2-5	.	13	TGTGCCAGCAGTTCCCAATACCAAGAGACCCAGTACTTC	CASSSQYQETQYF
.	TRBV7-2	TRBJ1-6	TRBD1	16	TGTGCCAGCAGCTTAACAGGGACAGTAGCCAATTCACCCCTCCACTTT	CASSLTGTVANSPLHF
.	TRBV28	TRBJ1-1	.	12	TGTGCCAGCAGTTTCGGGTTTCGTGAAGCTTTCTTT	CASSFGFREAFF
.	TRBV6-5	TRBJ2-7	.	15	TGTGCCAGCAGTTACTCGAATAGTATCCCCTACGAGCAGTACTTC	CASSYSNSIPYEQYF
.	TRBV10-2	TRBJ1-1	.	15	TGCGCCAGCAGTGCCGGGACAATGATGAACACTGAAGCTTTCTTT	CASSAGTMMNTEAFF
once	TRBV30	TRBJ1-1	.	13	TGTGCCTGGAGTGTCCCAGGTAACACTGAAGCTTTCTTT	CAWSVPGNTEAFF
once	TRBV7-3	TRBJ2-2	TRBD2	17	TGTGCCAGCAGCTTAGGGACTAGCGGGAGAATAACCGGGGAGCTGTTTTTT	CASSLGTSGRITGELFF
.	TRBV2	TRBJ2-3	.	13	TGTGCCAGCAGAGTTAGCGGCACAGATACGCAGTATTTT	CASRVSGTDTQYF
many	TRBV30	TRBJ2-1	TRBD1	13	TGTGCCTGGAGAAGACAGGGGGCGAATGAGCAGTTCTTC	CAWRRQGANEQFF
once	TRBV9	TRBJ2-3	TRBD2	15	TGTGCCAGCAGCGCCCTAGCGGGAGGGGCAGATACGCAGTATTTT	CASSALAGGADTQYF
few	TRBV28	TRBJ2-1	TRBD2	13	TGTGCCAGCAGTTTTGGCGGGAGAGCTGAGCAGTTCTTC	CASSFGGRAEQFF
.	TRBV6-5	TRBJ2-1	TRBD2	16	TGTGCCAGCAGTTACTCACTAGCGGGAGTTGGGGATGAGCAGTTCTTC	CASSYSLAGVGDEQFF
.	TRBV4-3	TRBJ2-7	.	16	TGCGCCAGCAGCCAAGAGAGCAGGGTGGGGTCCTACGAGCAGTACTTC	CASSQESRVGSYEQYF
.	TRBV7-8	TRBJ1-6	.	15	TGTGCCAGCAGCTTGGACAGAAGACTTAATTCACCCCTCCACTTT	CASSLDRRLNSPLHF
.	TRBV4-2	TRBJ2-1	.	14	TGTGCCAGCAGCCCCGGCGCAGGGTTGTATGAGCAGTTCTTC	CASSPGAGLYEQFF
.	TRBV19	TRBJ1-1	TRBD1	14	TGTGCCAGTAGTACCTTAGACAGGGACACTGAAGCTTTCTTT	CASSTLDRDTEAFF
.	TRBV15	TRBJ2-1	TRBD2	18	TGTGCCACCAGCAGTCCTGGGACTAGCGGGGACCCCGAGAATGAGCAGTTCTTC	CATSSPGTSGDPENEQFF
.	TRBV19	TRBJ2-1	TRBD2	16	TGTGCCAGTAGTATATTTTCTAGCGGGAGCTACAATGAGCAGTTCTTC	CASSIFSSGSYNEQFF
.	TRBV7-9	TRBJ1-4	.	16	TGTGCCAGCAGCTTAGCGACTGGCCCCAGGGGAGAAAAACTGTTTTTT	CASSLATGPRGEKLFF
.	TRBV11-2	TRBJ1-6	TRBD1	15	TGTGCCAGCAGCTTAGAGGACAGGGATAATTCACCCCTCCACTTT	CASSLEDRDNSPLHF
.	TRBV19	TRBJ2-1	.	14	TGTGCCAGTAGCCTCCTGAGCTCCTACAATGAGCAGTTCTTC	CASSLLSSYNEQFF
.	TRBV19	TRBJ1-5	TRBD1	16	TGTGCCAGTAGTACGAATAGGCGGGCAGGGGGTCAGCCCCAGCATTTT	CASSTNRRAGGQPQHF
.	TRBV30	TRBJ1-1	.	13	TGTGCCCGGGGCCGAGTACGGGGCACTGAAGCTTTCTTT	CARGRVRGTEAFF
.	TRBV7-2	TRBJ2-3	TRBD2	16	TGTGCCAGCAGCTTCGGACTAGCGGGGTCCACAGATACGCAGTATTTT	CASSFGLAGSTDTQYF